These 19 T cell receptor beta chains were all obtained from the same sample, sequenced in a study of PD-L1 blockade in urothelial cancer. Repertoires were generated with immunoSEQ multiplex PCR, while TCRdb's copy carries only in-frame clones and drops some. The sample shows about 32,000 clones, over 70% of them seen only once. Sample: PBMCs, taken around atezolizumab (anti-PD-L1) treatment. The receptors stem from a man between 50 and 59 years old with urothelial cancer.

This chain uses TRBV7-9 with TRBJ2-7; 10 positions agree with TRBD2. Trimming at V came to 5 bases and at J to 2 bases, leaving 9 bases not matched to a gene. Germline CDR1 is SEHNR and CDR2 is FQNEAQ (reference sequence). CDR3 length equals 16 residues. The CDR3 loop is CASSPPTSGFTYEQYF. As DNA, the CDR3 is TGTGCCAGCAGCCCCCCGACTAGCGGGTTCACCTACGAGCAGTACTTC.

The rearrangement joins TRBV7-7 to TRBJ1-5; tentative D call: TRBD1 (5 bases). The CDR3 covers 13 residues. CDR1 is SSHAT, CDR2 FNYEAQ, per germline (reference sequence). The CDR3 nucleotides read TGTGCTATCTCCAGGGCCTGCAATCAGCCCCAGCATTTT. This gives the protein CAISRACNQPQHF. The whole variable domain, remainder taken from reference TRBV7-7 and TRBJ1-5, is GAGVSQSPRYKVTKRGQDVTLRCDPISSHATLYWYQQALGQGPEFLTYFNYEAQPDKSGLPSDRFSAERPEGSISTLTIQRTEQRDSAMYRCAISRACNQPQHFGDGTRLSIL.

The CDR3 here is CASSWDRNTEAFF. CDR3 bases: TGTGCCAGCAGCTGGGACAGGAACACTGAAGCTTTCTTT. This chain links TRBV7-6 with TRBJ1-1; 7 nucleotides agree with TRBD1. Germline V gene lookup returns CDR1 SGHVS and CDR2 FNYEAQ. The V and J ends lost 4 bases and 1 base, in that order; junction bases with no gene match: 0. The CDR3 length is 13 residues.

The V gene is TRBV7-3, the J gene TRBJ2-1; 7 bases fit TRBD1. Looked up from germline, CDR1 is SGHTA and CDR2 is FQGTGA. The V segment lost 2 bases and the J segment 0 bases; nucleotides outside the gene matches: 4. The CDR3 runs 16 residues. DNA for the CDR3: TGTGCCAGCAGCTTAGACAGGGCTAGCTCCTACAATGAGCAGTTCTTC. Protein: CASSLDRASSYNEQFF.

This chain joins TRBV27 and TRBJ1-2, with a tentative D call TRBD1 (5 bases). The ends were cut back, 3 bases at V and 8 bases at J, with 19 bases in the middle. There are 15 residues in the CDR3. Germline assignment: CDR1 MNHEY and CDR2 SMNVEV (reference sequence). DNA for the CDR3: TGTGCCAGCAGTTTGCTTCCCGGGGGGGGGAGCGGCTACACCTTC. As protein: CASSLLPGGGSGYTF.

The CDR3 DNA follows: TGTGCCAGCAGCTTAGTATTCCACAATGAGCAGTTCTTC. Its translation: CASSLVFHNEQFF. V usage is TRBV7-2 and J usage is TRBJ2-1; D not resolved. Germline loops: CDR1 SGHTA, CDR2 FQGNSA. This CDR3 spans 13 amino acids. V was shortened by 1 base and J by 5 bases, with 6 bases between the two germline ends.

The chain couples TRBV9 to TRBJ1-3; D ambiguous. Trimming took 4 bases from V and 2 from J, leaving 10 bases between them. Germline CDR1 SGDLS, CDR2 YYNGEE. The CDR3 has 14 residues. The CDR3 spells CASSPWSAGNTIYF. DNA of the CDR3: TGTGCCAGCAGCCCCTGGTCGGCTGGAAACACCATATATTTT.

V usage is TRBV5-6 and J usage is TRBJ2-6; 8 nucleotides match TRBD1. V shed 2 bases, J shed 19 bases, and the junction held 5 bases outside the gene matches. This CDR3 region has 11 residues. CDR1 is SGHDT and CDR2 is YYEEEE in the germline V gene. Here the CDR3 reads CASSLDQGATF. CDR3 coding DNA: TGTGCCAGCAGCTTAGACCAGGGGGCAACTTTC.

J is TRBJ2-7 and V is TRBV7-8; D unresolved. From germline, CDR1 is SGHVS and CDR2 FQNEAQ. V lost 5 bases, J lost 2 bases, and 13 bases lay in between. The CDR3 has 14 amino acids. The CDR3 here is CASSEWSGPYEQYF. The DNA of the CDR3 is TGTGCCAGCAGCGAGTGGTCAGGCCCCTACGAGCAGTACTTC.

This chain uses TRBV4-1 with TRBJ1-1; no definite D call. The V gene lost 2 bases and the J gene lost 6 bases, with 13 bases spanning the gap. Per germline, CDR1 MGHRA and CDR2 YSYEKL. The CDR3 is made up of 14 amino acids. DNA of the CDR3: TGCGCCAGCAGCCAACTTGAGGTATTGGCTGAAGCTTTCTTT. It is translated as CASSQLEVLAEAFF.

The chain links TRBV28 to TRBJ2-1; 9 positions match TRBD1. V was pared by 4 bases and J by 3 bases, with 7 bases of the junction left unmatched. Germline V gene sequence: CDR1 MDHEN, CDR2 SYDVKM. The CDR3 loop spans 16 amino acids. CDR3 sequence (DNA): TGTGCCAGCAGTTCAGAACAGGGGGCGCACTACAATGAGCAGTTCTTC. It is translated as CASSSEQGAHYNEQFF.

The chain combines TRBV14 with TRBJ1-1; 9 bases map to TRBD1. V lost 4 bases and J lost 6; bases outside the gene matches: 9. This CDR3 has 15 residues. Germline-derived CDR1 and CDR2 are SGHDN and FVKESK. In DNA form, the CDR3 reads TGTGCCAGCAGCCCCGGGACAGGGCTTTGGGCTGAAGCTTTCTTT. Residues: CASSPGTGLWAEAFF.

The chain employs TRBV5-4 and TRBJ2-7, with 8 nucleotides matching TRBD2. Trimming took 0 bases from V and 2 from J; bases not matched to a gene: 1. Germline values: CDR1 SGHNT, CDR2 YYREEE (reference sequence). The CDR3 sequence is 14 residues long. CDR3 in amino acids: CASSLAGLAYEQYF. CDR3 DNA: TGTGCCAGCAGCTTGGCGGGACTAGCCTACGAGCAGTACTTC.

This clone has more than one count but fewer than ten. The chain has TRBV2 and TRBJ1-1, with no clear D. Trimming stripped 1 base from V and 7 bases from J, with 13 bases between. The CDR3 length is 14 residues. Germline assignment: CDR1 SNHLY and CDR2 FYNNEI. CDR3 sequence: CASSEVVSIGEAFF. In nucleotides, the CDR3 is TGTGCCAGCAGTGAAGTTGTTTCTATTGGTGAAGCTTTCTTT.

CDR3 sequence reads: CASSYSARSYEQYF. The CDR3 DNA sequence: TGTGCCAGCAGTTACTCGGCCAGATCCTACGAGCAGTACTTC. The chain joins TRBV6-5 to TRBJ2-7; D unclear. The V end was cut by 0 bases, the J end by 1 base, with 7 bases between. The germline V gene encodes CDR1 MNHEY and CDR2 SVGAGI. This CDR3 region has 14 residues.

The chain combines TRBV7-3 with TRBJ2-3, with D perhaps matching TRBD2 (5 bases). The CDR3 length is 14 residues. Germline loops: CDR1 SGHTA, CDR2 FQGTGA. V lost 2 bases and J lost 3, with 9 bases in between. CDR3 sequence (DNA): TGTGCCAGCAGCTTAGCGGGTAATACAGATACGCAGTATTTT. The encoded protein is CASSLAGNTDTQYF.

V and J are TRBV4-2 and TRBJ1-4; no definite D call. CDR3 size: 15 residues. Trimming took off 0 bases at V and 4 bases at J, with 9 bases between the two ends. Germline V lookup: CDR1 LGHNA, CDR2 YNFKEQ. The CDR3 sequence is CASSQDWELNEKLFF. Here the CDR3 DNA reads TGTGCCAGCAGCCAAGATTGGGAGCTTAATGAAAAACTGTTTTTT.

This clone was observed a single time. The rearrangement joins TRBV28 to TRBJ2-1; the D gene is possibly TRBD2 (5 bases). Germline V gene lookup returns CDR1 MDHEN and CDR2 SYDVKM. The CDR3 has 11 residues. V was shortened by 10 bases and J by 9 bases, with 13 bases between the two germline ends. CDR3 protein: CATQRGIEQFF. CDR3 DNA sequence: TGTGCCACCCAAAGAGGGATTGAGCAGTTCTTC.

The chain has TRBV5-1 and TRBJ2-3; D is uncertain. The germline gives CDR1 SGHRS, CDR2 YFSETQ. V lost 4 bases and J 5 bases, leaving 11 bases between the germline ends. The CDR3 runs 13 residues. CDR3 in DNA: TGCGCCAGCAGCCCTCTTCCTAGAGATACGCAGTATTTT. This encodes CASSPLPRDTQYF.